Each of the 20 T cell receptor beta chains below was sequenced from the same sample in a study of spatial heterogeneity in lung cancer. TCRdb reprocessed the 5' RACE reads via MiXCR and lists one record per CDR3 protein. The repertoire holds 85,000 to 100,000 distinct CDR3 sequences, with 9.5% to 15% as singletons. The time point denotes: sample taken at primary tumor resection. Unsorted samples of tumor, nontumor lung or frozen PBMC had their whole RNA sequenced. Sequencing was performed on PBMCs, taken at surgery. These receptors were obtained from a male donor with early-stage non-small cell lung cancer.

This chain connects TRBV2 to TRBJ1-1, with D unresolved. Germline CDR1 and CDR2: SNHLY and FYNNEI. The CDR3 extends over 11 amino acids. V was cut by 2 bases and J by 4 bases, with 2 bases left in between. Here the CDR3 reads CASSELTEAFF. The CDR3 DNA reads as TGTGCCAGCAGTGAACTCACTGAAGCTTTCTTT.

The rearrangement links TRBV20-1 to TRBJ2-5; TRBD1 aligns across 8 bases. Germline CDR1 is DFQATT and CDR2 is SNEGSKA (reference sequence). This CDR3 is built from 14 residues. V lost 1 base to trimming and J lost 3 bases; unmatched junction nucleotides: 4. The CDR3 reads CSARGRTGKETQYF. CDR3 in DNA: TGCAGTGCTAGAGGAAGGACAGGGAAAGAGACCCAGTACTTC.

There are a few counts of this clonotype. The chain joins TRBV29-1 to TRBJ2-7; D is uncertain. Trimming took 4 bases from V and 4 from J, leaving 8 bases between them. Per the germline V gene, CDR1 is SQVTM and CDR2 is ANQGSEA. CDR3 length: 11 residues. CDR3 amino acids: CSVVRAYEQYF. The CDR3 region has the DNA TGCAGCGTTGTAAGGGCATACGAGCAGTACTTC.

Many counts were recorded for this clonotype. The chain uses TRBV28 and TRBJ1-5, with D possibly TRBD1 on 5 matching bases. The CDR3 sequence is 16 residues long. The V end was cut by 5 bases, the J end by 1 base, with 15 bases between. Germline V CDR1 and CDR2: MDHEN, SYDVKM. Here the CDR3 DNA reads TGTGCCAGCAGTCCGTTTTTCTGGGACAGCAATCAGCCCCAGCATTTT. This encodes CASSPFFWDSNQPQHF.

This clonotype was detected only a few times. This rearrangement joins TRBV7-2 to TRBJ2-5; 7 positions match TRBD1. The V and J ends lost 7 bases and 5 bases, in that order; junction bases with no gene match: 7. This CDR3 has 13 amino acids. Germline CDR1 reads SGHTA; CDR2 reads FQGNSA. The DNA for the CDR3 is TGTGCCAGCACCCACAGGGGCGCGGAGACCCAGTACTTC. Translation: CASTHRGAETQYF.

The chain combines TRBV20-1 with TRBJ2-6; perhaps TRBD1 as D (6 bases). The V and J ends lost 0 bases and 0 bases respectively, with 18 bases between them. CDR1 is DFQATT, CDR2 SNEGSKA, per germline (reference sequence). This CDR3 contains 19 residues. For the CDR3, the DNA is TGCAGTGCTAGAGAGGCAGAAGGGGGACGGAGCTCTGGGGCCAACGTCCTGACTTTC. Protein: CSAREAEGGRSSGANVLTF.

The V gene is TRBV27, the J gene TRBJ2-7, with TRBD2 identical over 9 bases. The CDR3 consists of 20 residues. Per the germline V gene, CDR1 is MNHEY and CDR2 is SMNVEV (reference sequence). The V and J ends lost 5 bases and 9 bases, in that order; junction bases with no gene match: 29. CDR3 nucleotides: TGTGCCAGCAGTCCCCCCTCCCCGGCGGGAGGGCCAAAATATCTAATAGGGCAGTACTTC. Translating it yields CASSPPSPAGGPKYLIGQYF.

This clonotype has ten or more counts. The chain has TRBV7-2 and TRBJ2-4, with unresolved D. V was pared by 2 bases and J by 1 base, with 6 bases between. The CDR3 length is 14 residues. Germline CDR1 reads SGHTA; CDR2 reads FQGNSA. DNA of the CDR3: TGTGCCAGCAGCTTACGGGTGGCCAAAAACATTCAGTACTTC. This sequence encodes CASSLRVAKNIQYF.

The V and J genes are TRBV7-2 and TRBJ2-5; weak D call: TRBD2 (6 bases). This CDR3 is 15 amino acids long. The V end lost 0 bases, the J end lost 1 base, and 9 bases lay between the germline ends. CDR1 SGHTA and CDR2 FQGNSA come from the germline V gene. The CDR3 DNA reads TGTGCCAGCAGCTTAGCCATGACTAGCCAAGAGACCCAGTACTTC. It is translated as CASSLAMTSQETQYF.

In this sample, this clonotype turned up many times. The chain joins TRBV5-1 to TRBJ2-5; D is possibly TRBD1 or TRBD2 (6 bases each). The CDR3 has 17 amino acids. Germline assignment: CDR1 SGHRS and CDR2 YFSETQ. V lost 5 bases and J lost 1, with 21 bases in between. The CDR3 here is CASRPLEGGQTQETQYF. CDR3 nucleotides: TGCGCCAGCAGGCCCTTGGAGGGGGGCCAGACCCAAGAGACCCAGTACTTC. Full variable domain (outside the CDR3, taken from reference TRBV5-1 and TRBJ2-5): KAGVTQTPRYLIKTRGQQVTLSCSPISGHRSVSWYQQTPGQGLQFLFEYFSETQRNKGNFPGRFSGRQFSNSRSEMNVSTLELGDSALYLCASRPLEGGQTQETQYFGPGTRLLVL.

Notes on this clonotype: A single base separates this from a much larger clone, so it may be a read error. The chain uses TRBV12-3 or TRBV12-4 and TRBJ1-2; D is undetermined. This CDR3 spans 15 amino acids. Here the CDR3 reads CPSSLAKGNSYGYTF. CDR3 in DNA: TGTCCCAGCAGTTTAGCAAAGGGAAACTCCTATGGCTACACCTTC.

The rearrangement links TRBV25-1 to TRBJ2-3, with 12 bases lining up with TRBD1. The ends lost 4 bases at V and 2 bases at J; junction bases unmatched: 4. From germline, CDR1 is MGHDK and CDR2 SYGVNS. The CDR3 has 16 amino acids. CDR3 residues: CASSGKGQGATDTQYF. The CDR3 DNA sequence: TGTGCCAGCAGTGGAAAGGGACAGGGGGCCACAGATACGCAGTATTTT.

This clonotype has ten or more counts. The chain has TRBV4-1 and TRBJ1-4; D gene unclear. V lost 2 bases and J 5 bases, leaving 6 bases between the germline ends. There are 13 residues in the CDR3. Germline V gene sequence: CDR1 MGHRA, CDR2 YSYEKL. The CDR3 sequence is CASSQSPNEKLFF. CDR3 nucleotides: TGCGCCAGCAGCCAATCACCGAATGAAAAACTGTTTTTT.

This clonotype has only a few counts. The rearrangement links TRBV5-1 to TRBJ2-2, with TRBD2 as a possible D gene (6 bases). This CDR3 contains 15 residues. With 4 bases removed from V and 6 bases from J, the gap between germline ends came to 16 bases. Germline V gene sequence: CDR1 SGHRS, CDR2 YFSETQ. Here the CDR3 DNA reads TGCGCCAGCAGCCCGCGGGCGGGGAGAGCCGGGGAGCTGTTTTTT. It translates to CASSPRAGRAGELFF.

The chain combines TRBV7-9 with TRBJ1-2; D is ambiguous. This CDR3 has 13 residues. V lost 8 bases, J lost 1 base, and 11 bases lay in between. Germline CDR1 reads SEHNR; CDR2 reads FQNEAQ (reference sequence). CDR3 sequence (DNA): TGTGCCAGCCGGATAGAAGATAACTATGGCTACACCTTC. This encodes CASRIEDNYGYTF.

This clonotype has more than one count but fewer than ten. V gene TRBV7-2 combines with J gene TRBJ2-5; D remains unclear. This CDR3 spans 15 amino acids. Trimming left V 2 bases short and J 1 base short, with 11 bases between. The germline V gene has CDR1 SGHTA and CDR2 FQGNSA. The CDR3: CASSLQRLPQETQYF. The CDR3 nucleotides are TGTGCCAGCAGCTTACAGCGATTGCCCCAAGAGACCCAGTACTTC.

This clonotype was seen many times. The chain uses TRBV7-9 and TRBJ1-3; no clear D gene. The V end was cut by 5 bases, the J end by 2 bases, with 13 bases between. The CDR3 has 15 residues. CDR1 is SEHNR, CDR2 FQNEAQ, per germline (reference sequence). The CDR3 bases are TGTGCCAGCAGCCCACAACTGCTGGCTGGAAACACCATATATTTT. Encoded protein: CASSPQLLAGNTIYF.

This clonotype was picked up a small number of times. This chain links TRBV6-2 or TRBV6-3 with TRBJ2-7; 7 bases map to TRBD2. CDR1 and CDR2 (germline): MNHEY, SVGEGT. V gave up 7 bases and J gave up 2 bases; unmatched junction bases: 5. CDR3 length: 13 amino acids. The CDR3 reads CASTGGFTYEQYF. The CDR3 DNA sequence: TGTGCCAGCACGGGGGGTTTCACCTACGAGCAGTACTTC.

This clonotype is a singleton in its sample. The chain uses TRBV11-2 and TRBJ2-6, with 7 bases lining up with TRBD1. J gave up 2 bases and V 5 bases, and 6 bases lay outside the gene matches. Germline V lookup: CDR1 SGHAT, CDR2 FQNNGV. This CDR3 is built from 16 residues. The CDR3 region is CASSLDRKTGANVLTF. CDR3 bases: TGTGCCAGCAGCCTGGACAGGAAGACTGGGGCCAACGTCCTGACTTTC. The entire variable domain, with the rest obtained from reference TRBV11-2 and TRBJ2-6, is as follows: EAGVAQSPRYKIIEKRQSVAFWCNPISGHATLYWYQQILGQGPKLLIQFQNNGVVDDSQLPKDRFSAERLKGVDSTLKIQPAKLEDSAVYLCASSLDRKTGANVLTFGAGSRLTVL.

This clonotype was seen ten or more times. The chain recombines TRBV7-9 with TRBJ2-1, with no clear D. The CDR3 contains 14 residues. V lost 4 bases, J lost 6 bases, and 13 bases lay in between. CDR1 and CDR2 from the germline V gene are SEHNR and FQNEAQ (reference sequence). CDR3 in DNA: TGTGCCAGCAGCTCCATCACAGTGTCCAATGAGCAGTTCTTC. Protein: CASSSITVSNEQFF.